This TCR beta chain stems from a study of identifying expanded T cells in peripheral blood. The method was immunoSEQ multiplex PCR; TCRdb's version includes in-frame clones alone and lacks a portion of them. Of 81,000 or so clones listed, roughly 84% are singletons. On this clone itself: Its cognate antigen is unknown.

Germline V gene sequence: CDR1 LNHDA, CDR2 SQIVND (reference sequence). CDR3 size: 17 residues. After removal of 1 base from V and 4 bases from J, the junction contained 6 bases not matched to a gene. Study-wide results and caveats: Differentially abundant clones: roughly 1.3 between replicates, just under 17 at two to three weeks, roughly 18 at four.

During the collection period, no donor immune events like infections were recorded. The rearrangement links TRBV19 to TRBJ2-5, with 13 bases that match TRBD2. This clonotype was sampled from a person between 18 and 75 years old in good health. The sequenced sample consisted of blood. The CDR3 DNA follows: TGTGCCAGTAGTATAGGGACTAGCGGGAGCATGGTAGAGACCCAGTACTTC. Protein sequence: CASSIGTSGSMVETQYF.